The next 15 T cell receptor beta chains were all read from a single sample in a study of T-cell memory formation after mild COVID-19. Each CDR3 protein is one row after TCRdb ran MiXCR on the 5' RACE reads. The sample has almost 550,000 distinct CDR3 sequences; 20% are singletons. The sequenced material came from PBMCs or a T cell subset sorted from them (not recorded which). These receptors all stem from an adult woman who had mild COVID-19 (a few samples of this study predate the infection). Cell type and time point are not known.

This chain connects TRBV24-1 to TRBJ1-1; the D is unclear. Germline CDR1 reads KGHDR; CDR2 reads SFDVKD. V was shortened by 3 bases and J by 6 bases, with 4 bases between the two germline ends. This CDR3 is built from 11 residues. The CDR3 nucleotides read TGTGCCACCAGTGATGCCTCTGAAGCTTTCTTT. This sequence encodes CATSDASEAFF.

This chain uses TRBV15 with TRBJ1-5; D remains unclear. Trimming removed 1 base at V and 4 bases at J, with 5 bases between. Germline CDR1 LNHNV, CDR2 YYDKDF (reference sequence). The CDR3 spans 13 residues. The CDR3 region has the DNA TGTGCCACCAGCAGAGGAAGAAATCAGCCCCAGCATTTT. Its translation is CATSRGRNQPQHF.

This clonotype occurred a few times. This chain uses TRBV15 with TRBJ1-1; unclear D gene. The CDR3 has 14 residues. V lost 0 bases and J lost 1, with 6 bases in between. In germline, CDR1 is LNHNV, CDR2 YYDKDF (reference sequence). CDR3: CATSRDIANTEAFF. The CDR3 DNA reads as TGTGCCACCAGCAGAGATATCGCGAACACTGAAGCTTTCTTT.

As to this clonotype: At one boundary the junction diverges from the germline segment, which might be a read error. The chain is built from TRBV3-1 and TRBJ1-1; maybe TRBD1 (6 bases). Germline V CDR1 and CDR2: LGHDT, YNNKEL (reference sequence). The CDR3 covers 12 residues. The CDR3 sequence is CASSPGTGKGEF. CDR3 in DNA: TGTGCCAGCAGCCCAGGAACAGGGAAGGGGGAGTTT.

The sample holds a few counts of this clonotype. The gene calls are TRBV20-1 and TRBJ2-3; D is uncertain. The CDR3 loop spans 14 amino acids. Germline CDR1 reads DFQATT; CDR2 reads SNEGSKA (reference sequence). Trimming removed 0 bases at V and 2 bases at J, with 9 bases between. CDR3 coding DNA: TGCAGTGCTAGAGATGGGCGGTCCACAGATACGCAGTATTTT. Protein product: CSARDGRSTDTQYF.

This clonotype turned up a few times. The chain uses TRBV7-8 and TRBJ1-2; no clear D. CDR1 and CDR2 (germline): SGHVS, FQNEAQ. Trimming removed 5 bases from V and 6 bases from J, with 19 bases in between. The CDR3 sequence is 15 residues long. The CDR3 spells CASSTSPALSDGYTF. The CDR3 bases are TGTGCCAGCAGCACCTCCCCCGCCCTGTCTGATGGCTACACCTTC.

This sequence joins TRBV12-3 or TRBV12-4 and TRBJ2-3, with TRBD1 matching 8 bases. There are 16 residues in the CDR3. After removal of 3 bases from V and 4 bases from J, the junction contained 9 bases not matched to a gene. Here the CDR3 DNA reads TGTGCCAGCAGTTTTAGCCCGCAGGGGGCGGCAGATACGCAGTATTTT. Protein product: CASSFSPQGAADTQYF.

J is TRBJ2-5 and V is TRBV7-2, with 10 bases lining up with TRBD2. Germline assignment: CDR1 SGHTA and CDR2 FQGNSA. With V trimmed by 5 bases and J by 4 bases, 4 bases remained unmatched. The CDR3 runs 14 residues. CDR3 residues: CASSGSGRGETQYF. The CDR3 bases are TGTGCCAGCAGCGGCAGCGGGAGGGGAGAGACCCAGTACTTC.

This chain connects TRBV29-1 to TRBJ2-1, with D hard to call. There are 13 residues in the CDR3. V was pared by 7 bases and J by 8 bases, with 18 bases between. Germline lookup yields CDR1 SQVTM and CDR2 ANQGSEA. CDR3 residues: CSGLPTTADEQFF. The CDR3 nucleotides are TGCAGCGGCCTCCCTACGACGGCGGATGAGCAGTTCTTC.

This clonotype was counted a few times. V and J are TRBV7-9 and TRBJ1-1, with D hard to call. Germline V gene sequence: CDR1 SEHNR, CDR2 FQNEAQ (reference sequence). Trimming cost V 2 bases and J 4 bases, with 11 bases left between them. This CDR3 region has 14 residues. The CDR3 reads CASSLFGDGTEAFF. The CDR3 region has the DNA TGTGCCAGCAGCTTATTCGGAGATGGCACTGAAGCTTTCTTT.

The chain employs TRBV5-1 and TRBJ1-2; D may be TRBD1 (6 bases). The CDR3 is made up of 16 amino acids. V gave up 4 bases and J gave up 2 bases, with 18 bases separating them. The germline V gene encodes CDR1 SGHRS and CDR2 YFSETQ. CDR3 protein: CASSPTGGAENYGYTF. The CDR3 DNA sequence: TGCGCCAGCAGCCCTACCGGGGGGGCGGAGAACTATGGCTACACCTTC.

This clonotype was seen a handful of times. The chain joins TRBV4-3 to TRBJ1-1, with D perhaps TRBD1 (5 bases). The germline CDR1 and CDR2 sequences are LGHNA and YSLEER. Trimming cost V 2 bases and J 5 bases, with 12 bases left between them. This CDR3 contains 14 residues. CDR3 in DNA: TGCGCCAGCAGCCAACGCAGGGAGGGAACTGAAGCTTTCTTT. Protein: CASSQRREGTEAFF.

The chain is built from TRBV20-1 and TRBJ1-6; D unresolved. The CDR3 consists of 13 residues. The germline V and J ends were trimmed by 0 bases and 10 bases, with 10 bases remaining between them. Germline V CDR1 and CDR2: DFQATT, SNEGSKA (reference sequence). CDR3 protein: CSARDVEDSPLHF. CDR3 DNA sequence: TGCAGTGCTAGAGATGTAGAAGACTCACCCCTCCACTTT.

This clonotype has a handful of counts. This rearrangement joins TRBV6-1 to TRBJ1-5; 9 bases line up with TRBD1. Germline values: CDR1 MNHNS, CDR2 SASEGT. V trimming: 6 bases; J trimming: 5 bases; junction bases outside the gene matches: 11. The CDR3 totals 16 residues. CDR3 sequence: CASRGGTGILDQPQHF. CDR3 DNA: TGTGCCAGCAGAGGAGGGACAGGGATTCTTGATCAGCCCCAGCATTTT.

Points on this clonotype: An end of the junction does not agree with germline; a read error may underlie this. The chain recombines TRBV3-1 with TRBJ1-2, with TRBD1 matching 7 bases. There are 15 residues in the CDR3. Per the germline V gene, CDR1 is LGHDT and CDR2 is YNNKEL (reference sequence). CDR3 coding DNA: TGTGCCAGCAGCCATGCGACAGGGACTGGCTATGGCTACGCCTTC. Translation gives CASSHATGTGYGYAF.